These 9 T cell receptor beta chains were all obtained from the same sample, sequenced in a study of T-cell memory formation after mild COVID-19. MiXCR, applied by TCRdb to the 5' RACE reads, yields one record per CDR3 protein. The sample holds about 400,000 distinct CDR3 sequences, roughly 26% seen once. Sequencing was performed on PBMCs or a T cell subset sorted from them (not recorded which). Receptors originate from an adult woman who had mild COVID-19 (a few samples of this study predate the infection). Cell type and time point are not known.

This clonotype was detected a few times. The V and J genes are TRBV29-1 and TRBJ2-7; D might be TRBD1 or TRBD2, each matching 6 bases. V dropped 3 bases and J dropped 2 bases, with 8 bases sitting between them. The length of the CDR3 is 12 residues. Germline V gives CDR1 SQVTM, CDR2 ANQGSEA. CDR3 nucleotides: TGCAGCGTTGACGGGGGCACCTACGAGCAGTACTTC. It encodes CSVDGGTYEQYF.

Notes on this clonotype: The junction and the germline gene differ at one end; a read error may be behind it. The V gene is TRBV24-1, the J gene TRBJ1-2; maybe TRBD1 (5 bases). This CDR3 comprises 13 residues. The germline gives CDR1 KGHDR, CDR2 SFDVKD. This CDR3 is CATNDDSTYGYTF. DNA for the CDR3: TGTGCCACCAATGATGACAGCACCTATGGCTACACCTTC.

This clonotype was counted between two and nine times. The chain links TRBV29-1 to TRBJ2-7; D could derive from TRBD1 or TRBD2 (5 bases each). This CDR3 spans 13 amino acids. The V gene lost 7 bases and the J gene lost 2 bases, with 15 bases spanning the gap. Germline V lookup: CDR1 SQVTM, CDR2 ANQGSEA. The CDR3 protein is CSAEGQDTYEQYF. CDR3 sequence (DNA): TGCAGCGCCGAGGGGCAGGACACCTACGAGCAGTACTTC.

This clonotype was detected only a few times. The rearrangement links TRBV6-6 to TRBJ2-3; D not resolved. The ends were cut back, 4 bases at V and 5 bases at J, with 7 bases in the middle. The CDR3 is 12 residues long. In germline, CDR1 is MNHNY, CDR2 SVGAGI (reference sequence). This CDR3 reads CASSFLGDTQYF. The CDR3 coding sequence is TGTGCCAGCAGTTTCCTCGGAGATACGCAGTATTTT.

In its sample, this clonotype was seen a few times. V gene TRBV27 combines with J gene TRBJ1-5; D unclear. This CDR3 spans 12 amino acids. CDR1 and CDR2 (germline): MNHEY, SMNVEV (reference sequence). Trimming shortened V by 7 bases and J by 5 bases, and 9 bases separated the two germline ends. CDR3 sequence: CASTHGDQPQHF. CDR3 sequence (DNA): TGTGCCAGCACTCACGGCGATCAGCCCCAGCATTTT.

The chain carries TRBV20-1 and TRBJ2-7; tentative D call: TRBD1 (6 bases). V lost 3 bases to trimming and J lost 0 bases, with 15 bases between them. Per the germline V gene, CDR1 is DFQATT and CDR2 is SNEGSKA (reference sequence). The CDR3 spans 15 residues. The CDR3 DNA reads TGCAGTGCTAGGGAACAGGGATCGAGCTCCTACGAGCAGTACTTC. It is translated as CSAREQGSSSYEQYF.

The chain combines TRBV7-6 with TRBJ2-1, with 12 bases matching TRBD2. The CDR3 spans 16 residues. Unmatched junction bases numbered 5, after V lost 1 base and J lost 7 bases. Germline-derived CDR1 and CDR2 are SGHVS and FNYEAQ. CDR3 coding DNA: TGTGCCAGCAGCTTAGGACTAGCGGGAGCTTCTAATGAGCAGTTCTTC. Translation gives CASSLGLAGASNEQFF.

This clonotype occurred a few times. The CDR3: CASSLAGGSTGDTQYF. As DNA, the CDR3 is TGTGCCAGCAGCTTGGCCGGTGGTAGTACCGGGGATACGCAGTATTTT. The chain carries TRBV5-5 and TRBJ2-3; D gene ambiguous. V lost 0 bases and J 6 bases, leaving 17 bases between the germline ends. CDR3 length equals 16 residues. CDR1 is SGHKS, CDR2 YYEKEE, per germline (reference sequence).

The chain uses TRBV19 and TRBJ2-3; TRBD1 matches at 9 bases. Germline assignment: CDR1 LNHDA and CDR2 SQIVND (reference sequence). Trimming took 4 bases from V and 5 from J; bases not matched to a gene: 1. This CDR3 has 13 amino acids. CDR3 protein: CASSKDRGDTQYF. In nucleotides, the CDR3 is TGTGCCAGTAGTAAGGACAGGGGAGATACGCAGTATTTT.